The 11 T cell receptor beta chains in this list originate from one sample, sequenced in a study of blood T cell repertoires in COVID-19. Profiled with immunoSEQ multiplex PCR; TCRdb holds only in-frame clones, not every one. This table has some 83,000 clones, around 90% appearing once. Sequenced material: peripheral blood. The receptor set was obtained from a middle-aged man with acute or convalescent COVID-19.

V gene TRBV7-9 combines with J gene TRBJ2-5; D gene unclear. The CDR3 consists of 11 residues. The germline CDR1 and CDR2 sequences are SEHNR and FQNEAQ (reference sequence). The germline V and J ends were trimmed by 3 bases and 5 bases, with 4 bases remaining between them. DNA of the CDR3: TGTGCCAGCAGCTTCTCCGAGACCCAGTACTTC. Encoded protein: CASSFSETQYF.

V usage is TRBV6-2 or TRBV6-3 and J usage is TRBJ2-7, with a weak D call TRBD1 (6 bases). V lost 2 bases to trimming and J lost 3 bases, with 8 bases between them. Germline CDR1 and CDR2: MNHEY and SVGEGT. The CDR3 is 13 residues long. The CDR3 reads CASSYLQGYEQYF. The CDR3 nucleotides are TGTGCCAGCAGTTACCTACAGGGCTACGAGCAGTACTTC.

V and J are TRBV28 and TRBJ2-7, with a possible D match to TRBD1 (7 bases). V lost 6 bases and J 3 bases, leaving 15 bases between the germline ends. CDR3 length: 14 amino acids. Germline CDR1 MDHEN, CDR2 SYDVKM. The CDR3 sequence: CASRAGQTYYEQYF. In DNA, the CDR3 is TGTGCCAGCAGGGCGGGACAGACCTACTACGAGCAGTACTTC.

The chain joins TRBV7-3 to TRBJ2-2; D is possibly TRBD1 (5 bases). This CDR3 is built from 14 residues. Germline CDR1 is SGHTA and CDR2 is FQGTGA. V dropped 5 bases and J dropped 4 bases, with 11 bases sitting between them. CDR3 in amino acids: CASSPGQATGELFF. As DNA, the CDR3 is TGTGCCAGCAGCCCCGGACAAGCCACCGGGGAGCTGTTTTTT.

The chain has TRBV9 and TRBJ2-2; 8 nucleotides agree with TRBD2. The V segment lost 2 bases and the J segment 6 bases; nucleotides outside the gene matches: 9. The CDR3 is made up of 16 amino acids. Germline V gives CDR1 SGDLS, CDR2 YYNGEE. The CDR3: CASSVSPGLVSGELFF. The DNA for the CDR3 is TGTGCCAGCAGCGTCTCTCCGGGACTAGTTTCCGGGGAGCTGTTTTTT.

This clone was observed once. This chain's CDR3 is CASSVGTLMDTGELFF. In DNA, the CDR3 is TGTGCCAGCAGCGTCGGGACTTTGATGGACACCGGGGAGCTGTTTTTT. V and J are TRBV9 and TRBJ2-2; D might be TRBD2 (6 bases). CDR1 SGDLS and CDR2 YYNGEE come from the germline V gene. The V end was cut by 2 bases, the J end by 3 bases, with 14 bases between. This CDR3 contains 16 residues. Supplemented by reference TRBV9 and TRBJ2-2, the full variable domain reads DSGVTQTPKHLITATGQRVTLRCSPRSGDLSVYWYQQSLDQGLQFLIQYYNGEERAKGNILERFSAQQFPDLHSELNLSSLELGDSALYFCASSVGTLMDTGELFFGEGSRLTVL.

The V call is TRBV10-3, the J call TRBJ1-2; 7 nucleotides agree with TRBD1. Germline CDR1 is ENHRY and CDR2 is SYGVKD. This CDR3 is built from 15 residues. V shed 4 bases, J shed 2 bases, and the junction held 7 bases outside the gene matches. The DNA of the CDR3 is TGTGCCATCAGTGGGGCCTCGACAGGGAACTATGGCTACACCTTC. Amino acid sequence: CAISGASTGNYGYTF.

The chain uses TRBV14 and TRBJ2-1; 14 bases agree with TRBD2. CDR1 and CDR2 (germline): SGHDN, FVKESK. The V gene end was trimmed by 7 bases and the J gene end by 10 bases; junction bases not matched to a gene: 18. This CDR3 region has 18 residues. CDR3 coding DNA: TGTGCCAGCAACGCGGACAGGGGACTAGCGGGAGTATCAGGAGAGCAGTTCTTC. Its protein product is CASNADRGLAGVSGEQFF.

The J gene is TRBJ1-1, the V gene TRBV15; possibly TRBD1 for D (6 bases). Germline V CDR1 and CDR2: LNHNV, YYDKDF (reference sequence). This CDR3 has 13 residues. The V end was cut by 5 bases, the J end by 11 bases, with 18 bases between. This CDR3 reads CATSFGQMGFAFF. CDR3 bases: TGTGCCACCAGCTTCGGACAGATGGGTTTTGCTTTCTTT.

This sequence joins TRBV7-7 and TRBJ2-5, with D possibly being TRBD1 (5 bases). Germline V gene sequence: CDR1 SSHAT, CDR2 FNYEAQ (reference sequence). Trimming cost V 5 bases and J 5 bases, with 12 bases left between them. The length of the CDR3 is 13 residues. Written as DNA, the CDR3 is TGTGCCAGCAGCCGTGACAGAGAGGAGACCCAGTACTTC. It is translated as CASSRDREETQYF.

This sequence joins TRBV4-3 and TRBJ1-4, with a weak D call TRBD1 (6 bases). The CDR3 is 18 amino acids. Per germline, CDR1 LGHNA and CDR2 YSLEER. V lost 0 bases to trimming and J lost 0 bases, with 14 bases between them. The CDR3 protein is CASSQEAQGWATNEKLFF. CDR3 bases: TGCGCCAGCAGCCAAGAGGCACAGGGCTGGGCAACTAATGAAAAACTGTTTTTT.